This T cell receptor beta chain stems from a study of vaccination and CD4 T cells after COVID-19 (dated by TCRdb to between 2021 and 2024). Turning to the overall study: The convalescent cohort included six males and four females, with two Hispanic individuals, seven Caucasians, two Asians and one multiracial person. Participants received two doses of either the Pfizer-BioNTech BNT162b2 vaccine (n=8) or the Moderna mRNA-1273 vaccine (n=2). Post-COVID blood samples from convalescent patients were collected a median of approximately 93 days after diagnosis, with a range of roughly 35 to 170 days. Post-vaccine blood samples were obtained a median of about 77 days after the second vaccine dose, with a range of about 12 to 241 days. The cultures were stimulated with overlapping spike peptide pools from SARS-CoV-2 and from the common cold coronaviruses HCoV-NL63, HCoV-OC43 and HCoV-229E. In control cultures, a CEFX viral epitope pool was used as positive control, an HIV-1 Nef peptide pool was used as negative control, or no peptide was added. In about 11 COVID-19 convalescent patients and a handful of infection-naive healthy vaccine recipients, the spike-specific CD4+ TCR repertoire before mRNA vaccination was compared with the repertoire after mRNA vaccination. At the TCR clonotype level, an earlier paper using these donors assessed memory CD4+ T cell crossreactivity between SARS-CoV-2 and common cold coronavirus spike proteins.

Taken from the germline V gene, the CDR1 and CDR2 loops are MNHNS and SASEGT. The CDR3 holds 14 amino acids from the cysteine to the phenylalanine. Here the CDR3 DNA is all that survives: 42 bases in frame from base 1. At the junction V is shortened by 8 bases and J by 5 bases, with 15 bases in between. According to the study, the label for this sample's treatment or condition signals: roughly 11-day PBMC culture with coronavirus spike peptide pools or control peptides (ViraFEST assay). CD4+ T cells from unexposed donors were collected before the COVID-19 pandemic (2011-2018). To expand antigen-specific T cells with peptide pools and then pick out the expanded clonotypes through TCR sequencing, the study relied on the ViraFEST assay. PBMCs were cultured at a few million per well in IMDM supplemented with approximately 5% human AB serum and approximately 10 IU/ml IL-2, with approximately 10 ug/ml peptide pools added. Half of the culture medium was replaced with fresh IL-2-containing medium on days 3 and 7. Once the cells had been in culture for around nine days, the EasySep CD4+ T cell isolation kit was used to isolate CD4+ T cells by negative selection. Unexposed donor CD4+ T cells were tested for reactivity to SARS-CoV-2 S and N and four common cold coronavirus spike pools, as cell number allowed. PBMCs were separated from whole blood using Ficoll-Paque Plus gradient centrifugation and then either used fresh or cryopreserved at -140C. In general, triplicate wells were set up for every culture condition. The leukapheresis product for the unexposed donors was obtained through commercial purchase.

Library preparation employed PCR. TCR sequencing of DNA from cultured CD4+ T cells used the Oncomine TCR Beta short-read assay at the Johns Hopkins FTIC core. The QIAamp micro DNA kit was used to extract genomic DNA from the cultured CD4+ T cells. Oncomine TCR Beta libraries from cultured CD4+ T cells were pooled using unique dual indexes and sequenced on an Illumina iSeq 100. The authors' pipeline ran thus. Non-productive sequences were removed, and CDR3s not starting with C, not ending with F or W, or shorter than 7 amino acids were discarded. The MANAFEST web application was used to identify antigen-specific clonotypes by comparing peptide-stimulated wells against reference wells and other culture wells. To be called positive, a clone needed an FDR below 0.05, an odds ratio above 5, and a productive frequency above 0.1% in at least two of three replicate wells. Cross-reactive clonotypes were defined as significantly expanded in both SARS-CoV-2 spike wells and at least one common cold coronavirus spike condition. Similarity between CDR3 sequences was evaluated in R version 3.6.1 using Levenshtein distances (stringdist) and unrooted phylogenetic trees (ape). TCRdb took the public reads, trimmed them with fastp at Q25, ran MiXCR for clone calling and kept in-frame beta chains. Rows are unified per CDR3 protein, each entry keeping the most common DNA and genes. The V and J calls and clone size are TCRdb's, not the authors'. This sample holds around 7,000 distinct CDR3 sequences; over 35% were observed only once. The ten largest account for 40% to 45% of the sample.

Beyond this particular receptor, the publication reports: Only a relatively small number of convalescent patients were included in the study, and early timepoints following natural infection were not analyzed. Among the post-vaccine SARS-CoV-2-reactive clones in convalescent patients, a median around 85% showed up only after vaccination, which suggests vaccine-specific priming. Nearly all vaccine-specific clones in convalescent patients (304 of 307) were mono-reactive for SARS-CoV-2 spike rather than cross-reactive with common cold coronaviruses. The median number of SARS-CoV-2-reactive clonotypes rose from around 22 after infection to 38 after vaccination, but the change was not significant.

Comment on this clonotype: No antigen is known for it. No base quality information exists; no much larger clone differs at one position.

This clonotype originated in a human donor in good health. The sequenced sample was CD4+ T cells from blood, cultured in vitro. The sequence joins TRBV6-1 to TRBJ2-2; the D region is possibly TRBD1 or TRBD2, each matching across 7 bases. The bases are TGTGCCAGCGATTCAGGGGGGGAGACCGGGGAGCTGTTTTTT. This gives the protein CASDSGGETGELFF.